Included here is one TCR beta chain sequence, with context. The assay was immunoSEQ multiplex PCR, and TCRdb's table has in-frame clones only and misses some. The data contain about 50,000 clones, around 90% of them singletons. This entry is derived from a study of T cell changes during pregnancy in multiple sclerosis. The sequence was obtained from a female donor with multiple sclerosis, enrolled in a pregnancy study. The sample in question was CD4+ T cells from peripheral blood mononuclear cells, obtained in the second trimester of pregnancy.

The CDR3 loop reads CATSRAQGGRQAGHTDTQYF. CDR3 nucleotides: TGTGCCACCAGCAGAGCCCAAGGGGGAAGACAGGCCGGGCACACAGATACGCAGTATTTT. V usage is TRBV15 and J usage is TRBJ2-3; possible D gene TRBD1, 6 bases. CDR3 length: 20 residues. V lost 1 base, J lost 2 bases, and 25 bases lay in between. Germline V gene sequence: CDR1 LNHNV, CDR2 YYDKDF (reference sequence).